The 8 T cell receptor beta chains in this list originate from one sample, sequenced in a study of shared clonotypes between healthy human individuals. Some clones are missing from TCRdb's copy, which holds only in-frame ones; the method was immunoSEQ multiplex PCR. The data show 2 million to 3 million clones, approximately 94% seen once. The sequenced sample was naive CD4+ T cells sorted from blood. Subset given: CD45RA+ positively selected. The receptor source for this set is a man aged 18 to 30 in good health.

J is TRBJ2-7 and V is TRBV2, with unresolved D. The CDR3 is made up of 12 amino acids. Trimming removed 6 bases from V and 5 bases from J, with 11 bases in between. Germline V gives CDR1 SNHLY, CDR2 FYNNEI. The CDR3 nucleotides are TGTGCCAGCAGAGATAACTCGGACGAGCAGTACTTC. This codes for CASRDNSDEQYF.

The rearrangement joins TRBV2 to TRBJ2-2; D unclear. Germline CDR1 is SNHLY and CDR2 is FYNNEI. The CDR3 contains 13 residues. Trimming pared 2 bases from V and 7 bases from J, leaving 8 bases between. The CDR3 is CASSEIADGELFF. In DNA form, the CDR3 reads TGTGCCAGCAGTGAAATAGCAGACGGGGAGCTGTTTTTT.

CDR3 sequence reads: CATSRDLPSGANVLTF. The CDR3 DNA follows: TGTGCCACCAGCAGAGATCTGCCCTCTGGGGCCAACGTCCTGACTTTC. The chain couples TRBV15 to TRBJ2-6; D gene ambiguous. This CDR3 is built from 16 residues. CDR1 and CDR2 from the germline V gene are LNHNV and YYDKDF (reference sequence). The V end lost 0 bases, the J end lost 0 bases, and 6 bases lay between the germline ends.

The rearrangement links TRBV19 to TRBJ2-1; 9 nucleotides line up with TRBD2. Germline assignment: CDR1 LNHDA and CDR2 SQIVND (reference sequence). The V segment lost 5 bases and the J segment 5 bases; nucleotides outside the gene matches: 10. The CDR3 is 16 residues long. DNA for the CDR3: TGTGCCAGTAGTGCTTTCGCACTAGCGGGTAACAATGAGCAGTTCTTC. Translated: CASSAFALAGNNEQFF.

This sequence joins TRBV6-6 and TRBJ1-6; D is unclear. The V gene's germline CDR1 is MNHNY and CDR2 SVGAGI (reference sequence). Trimming cost V 7 bases and J 14 bases, with 18 bases left between them. This CDR3 spans 13 amino acids. The CDR3 nucleotides read TGTGCCAGCACTCGGACGGATGGAGGGTCCCTCCACTTT. Its protein is CASTRTDGGSLHF.

This chain connects TRBV11-3 to TRBJ2-1; 12 nucleotides match TRBD2. The germline V gene has CDR1 SGHNT and CDR2 YENEEA. The CDR3 is made up of 15 amino acids. After removal of 5 bases from V and 4 bases from J, the junction contained 3 bases not matched to a gene. Written as DNA, the CDR3 is TGTGCCAGCAGCCTCACTAGCGGGGGGTACAATGAGCAGTTCTTC. It codes for CASSLTSGGYNEQFF.

The count of this clone is one. The chain recombines TRBV10-2 with TRBJ2-1, with TRBD2 matching 16 bases. The V gene end was trimmed by 4 bases and the J gene end by 8 bases; junction bases not matched to a gene: 2. This CDR3 is built from 15 residues. The germline V gene has CDR1 WSHSY and CDR2 SAAADI. The CDR3 DNA reads TGCGCCAGCAGTGGTGGGACTAGCGGGAGGGATGAGCAGTTCTTC. It yields the protein CASSGGTSGRDEQFF.

V gene TRBV5-1 combines with J gene TRBJ2-3; 8 bases line up with TRBD2. The CDR3 is made up of 15 amino acids. V was pared by 4 bases and J by 5 bases, with 9 bases of the junction left unmatched. Germline assignment: CDR1 SGHRS and CDR2 YFSETQ. CDR3 nucleotide sequence: TGCGCCAGCAGCCCCAACGGGGGGGCCAAAGATACGCAGTATTTT. This sequence encodes CASSPNGGAKDTQYF.